The 5 T cell receptor beta chains below all came from one sample that was sequenced in a study of PD-1 blockade in classical Hodgkin lymphoma. After autologous stem cell transplantation all patients relapsed, and prior brentuximab vedotin exposure differed between cohorts. TCRdb keeps only in-frame clones here, not all; method: immunoSEQ multiplex PCR. The data contain approximately 61,000 clones, approximately 92% of them singletons. The sample consisted of peripheral blood mononuclear cells (PBMCs), taken at baseline. Receptor source: a human donor with classical Hodgkin lymphoma.

This chain connects TRBV19 to TRBJ1-2; D uncertain. The CDR3 is 14 residues long. Germline loops: CDR1 LNHDA, CDR2 SQIVND (reference sequence). Trimming removed 3 bases at V and 8 bases at J, with 16 bases between. CDR3 region: CASSIGRRPRGYTF. CDR3 DNA: TGTGCCAGTAGTATTGGACGCCGTCCGCGGGGCTACACCTTC.

The chain couples TRBV19 to TRBJ1-6; TRBD1 agrees at 7 bases. The V segment lost 6 bases and the J segment 6 bases; nucleotides outside the gene matches: 8. This CDR3 region has 15 residues. Per germline, CDR1 LNHDA and CDR2 SQIVND (reference sequence). The CDR3 protein is CASSRQGPINSPLHF. The CDR3 DNA sequence: TGTGCCAGTAGCAGACAGGGCCCTATTAATTCACCCCTCCACTTT.

This clone was observed a single time. V usage is TRBV25-1 and J usage is TRBJ2-3; 7 bases agree with TRBD1. This CDR3 has 17 amino acids. Per germline, CDR1 MGHDK and CDR2 SYGVNS. Trimming removed 0 bases from V and 3 bases from J; junction bases left unmatched: 9. CDR3: CASSEYPQGSATDTQYF. CDR3 nucleotides: TGTGCCAGCAGTGAATATCCACAGGGGAGCGCGACAGATACGCAGTATTTT.

This clone was detected once. J is TRBJ2-1 and V is TRBV15, with 10 nucleotides matching TRBD1. The CDR3 has 15 residues. From germline, CDR1 is LNHNV and CDR2 YYDKDF (reference sequence). Trimming at V came to 3 bases and at J to 6 bases, leaving 5 bases not matched to a gene. The CDR3 DNA sequence: TGTGCCACCAGCAGCGGGACAGGGGACCCCAATGAGCAGTTCTTC. Protein: CATSSGTGDPNEQFF.

The rearrangement links TRBV5-4 to TRBJ2-3; no reliable D call. This CDR3 has 14 residues. The V end was cut by 4 bases, the J end by 5 bases, with 14 bases between. Germline V lookup: CDR1 SGHNT, CDR2 YYREEE (reference sequence). CDR3 amino acids: CASSLETPRDTQYF. The CDR3 DNA is TGTGCCAGCAGCCTGGAAACCCCCAGAGATACGCAGTATTTT.